The clone carrying this T cell receptor beta chain was detected only once. What it recognizes is unknown. V lost 1 base and J lost 3, with 6 bases in between. The germline gives CDR1 LGHNA, CDR2 YSLEER. The CDR3 runs to 13 residues. Clones were sequenced by immunoSEQ multiplex PCR, and TCRdb holds only the in-frame ones, with some missing. Of approximately 140,000 clones listed, about 91% were seen once; the top ten hold approximately 15%. This sample is part of a study of T cell responses to AZD1222 COVID-19 vaccine. About the study: Second doses were pooled across both intervals (about 4 or about 12 weeks). Study conclusions and caveats: No day 14 peak samples; only post-peak repertoires were characterized. Females outnumbered males among donors, who were mostly white British; clonal diversity was possibly underestimated. A reported finding is that nearly half of spike-specific TCRs target unmutated variant regions.

The chain joins TRBV4-3 to TRBJ1-2; D not resolved. Material: peripheral blood, obtained on day 0 of AZD1222 vaccination. This sequence originates from an adult in good health. For the CDR3, the DNA is TGCGCCAGCAGCCAAGGAGCGTACTATGGCTACACCTTC. This codes for CASSQGAYYGYTF.